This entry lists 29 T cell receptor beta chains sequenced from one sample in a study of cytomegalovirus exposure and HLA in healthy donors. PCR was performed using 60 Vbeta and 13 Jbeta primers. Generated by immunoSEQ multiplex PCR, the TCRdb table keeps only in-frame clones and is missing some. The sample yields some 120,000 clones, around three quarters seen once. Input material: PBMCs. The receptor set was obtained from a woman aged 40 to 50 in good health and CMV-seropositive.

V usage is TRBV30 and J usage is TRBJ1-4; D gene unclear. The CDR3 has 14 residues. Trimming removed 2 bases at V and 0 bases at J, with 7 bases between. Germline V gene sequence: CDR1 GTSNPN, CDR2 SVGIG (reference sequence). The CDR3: CAWSKGATNEKLFF. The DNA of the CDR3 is TGTGCCTGGAGTAAAGGAGCAACTAATGAAAAACTGTTTTTT.

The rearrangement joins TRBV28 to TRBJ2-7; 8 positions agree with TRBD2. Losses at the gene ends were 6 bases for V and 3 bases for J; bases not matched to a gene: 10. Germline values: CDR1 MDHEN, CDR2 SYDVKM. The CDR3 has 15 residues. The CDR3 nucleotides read TGTGCCAGCAGCTTACCGGGACTAGAACACTACGAGCAGTACTTC. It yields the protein CASSLPGLEHYEQYF.

The CDR3 is CASSSTGGQETQYF. In DNA form, the CDR3 reads TGTGCCAGCAGCTCGACCGGGGGGCAAGAGACCCAGTACTTC. The gene calls are TRBV11-2 and TRBJ2-5; 7 positions agree with TRBD2. The V gene's germline CDR1 is SGHAT and CDR2 FQNNGV. This CDR3 has 14 residues. The V gene end was trimmed by 4 bases and the J gene end by 2 bases; junction bases not matched to a gene: 4.

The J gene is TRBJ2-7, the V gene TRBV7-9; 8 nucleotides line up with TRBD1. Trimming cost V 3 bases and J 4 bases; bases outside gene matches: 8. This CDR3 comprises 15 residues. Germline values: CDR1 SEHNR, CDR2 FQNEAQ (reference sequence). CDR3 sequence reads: CASSFPGTGSYEQYF. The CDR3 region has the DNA TGTGCCAGCAGCTTCCCGGGGACAGGATCGTACGAGCAGTACTTC.

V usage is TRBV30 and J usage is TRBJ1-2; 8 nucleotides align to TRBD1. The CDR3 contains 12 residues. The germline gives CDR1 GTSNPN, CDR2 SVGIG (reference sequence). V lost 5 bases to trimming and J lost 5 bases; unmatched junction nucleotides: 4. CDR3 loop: CAWATGVYGYTF. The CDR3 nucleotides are TGTGCCTGGGCGACAGGGGTTTATGGCTACACCTTC.

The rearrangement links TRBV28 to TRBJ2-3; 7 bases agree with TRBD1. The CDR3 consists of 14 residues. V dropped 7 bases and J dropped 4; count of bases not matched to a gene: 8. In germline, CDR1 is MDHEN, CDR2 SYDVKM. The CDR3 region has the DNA TGTGCCAGCACTGTGAGGGGGCGCCCAGATACGCAGTATTTT. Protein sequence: CASTVRGRPDTQYF. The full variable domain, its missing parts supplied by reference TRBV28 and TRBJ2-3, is DVKVTQSSRYLVKRTGEKVFLECVQDMDHENMFWYRQDPGLGLRLIYFSYDVKMKEKGDIPEGYSVSREKKERFSLILESASTNQTSMYLCASTVRGRPDTQYFGPGTRLTVL.

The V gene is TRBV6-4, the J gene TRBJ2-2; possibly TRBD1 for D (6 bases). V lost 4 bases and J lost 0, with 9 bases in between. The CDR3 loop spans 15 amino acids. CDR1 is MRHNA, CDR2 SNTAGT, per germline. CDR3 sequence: CASSGDNANTGELFF. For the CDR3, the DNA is TGTGCCAGCAGTGGGGACAACGCGAACACCGGGGAGCTGTTTTTT.

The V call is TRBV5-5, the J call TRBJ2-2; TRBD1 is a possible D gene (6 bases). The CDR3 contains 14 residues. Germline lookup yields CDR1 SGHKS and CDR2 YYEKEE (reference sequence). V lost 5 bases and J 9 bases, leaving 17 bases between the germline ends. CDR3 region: CASSNYREIRELFF. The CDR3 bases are TGTGCCAGCAGTAACTACAGGGAGATCAGGGAGCTGTTTTTT.

In DNA form, the CDR3 reads TGTGCCAGCAGTTACATGACAGGGGGAAACTACGAGCAGTACTTC. Translation gives CASSYMTGGNYEQYF. This chain uses TRBV6-6 with TRBJ2-7; 9 bases map to TRBD1. The V and J ends lost 2 bases and 3 bases, in that order; junction bases with no gene match: 5. The length of the CDR3 is 15 residues. Germline V gene data show CDR1 as MNHNY and CDR2 as SVGAGI (reference sequence).

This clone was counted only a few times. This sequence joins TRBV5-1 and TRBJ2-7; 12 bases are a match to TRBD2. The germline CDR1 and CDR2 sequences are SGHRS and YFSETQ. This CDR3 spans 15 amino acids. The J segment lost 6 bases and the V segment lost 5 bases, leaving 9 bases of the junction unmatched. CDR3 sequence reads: CASRRTSGKIGEQYF. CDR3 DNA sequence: TGCGCCAGCAGAAGGACTAGCGGGAAAATAGGCGAGCAGTACTTC.

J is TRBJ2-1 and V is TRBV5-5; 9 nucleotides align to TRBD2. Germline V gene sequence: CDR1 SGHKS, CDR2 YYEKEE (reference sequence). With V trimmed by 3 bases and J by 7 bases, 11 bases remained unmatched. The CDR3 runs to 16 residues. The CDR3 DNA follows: TGTGCCAGCAGCTCCGGGACTAGCAGCTGGATAAATGAGCAGTTCTTC. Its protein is CASSSGTSSWINEQFF.

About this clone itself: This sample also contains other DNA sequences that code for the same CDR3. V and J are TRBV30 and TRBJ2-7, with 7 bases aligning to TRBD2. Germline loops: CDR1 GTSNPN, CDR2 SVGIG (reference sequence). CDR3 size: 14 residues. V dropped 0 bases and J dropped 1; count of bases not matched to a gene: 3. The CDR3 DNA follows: TGTGCCTGGAGTGTAGCTAGCGGTTCCTACGAGCAGTACTTC. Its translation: CAWSVASGSYEQYF.

The CDR3 DNA sequence: TGTGCCAGCAGCTCCCGCCCCCGGGACACGAGAGCAACTGAAGCTTTCTTT. Its protein product is CASSSRPRDTRATEAFF. The V call is TRBV11-2, the J call TRBJ1-1; D is possibly TRBD1 (6 bases). The CDR3 totals 17 residues. Germline CDR1 is SGHAT and CDR2 is FQNNGV. Deletions cut 4 bases from V and 5 bases from J, with 23 bases between.

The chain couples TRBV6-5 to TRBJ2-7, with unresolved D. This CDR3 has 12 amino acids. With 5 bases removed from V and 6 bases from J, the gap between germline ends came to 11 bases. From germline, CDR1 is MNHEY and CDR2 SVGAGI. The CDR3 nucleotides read TGTGCCAGCAGTGAGGCGAAACGCGAGCAGTACTTC. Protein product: CASSEAKREQYF.

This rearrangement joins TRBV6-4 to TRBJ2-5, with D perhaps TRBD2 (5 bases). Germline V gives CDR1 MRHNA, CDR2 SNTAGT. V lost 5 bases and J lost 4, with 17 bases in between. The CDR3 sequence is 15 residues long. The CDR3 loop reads CASSLPCGGGETQYF. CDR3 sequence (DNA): TGTGCCAGCAGTCTCCCCTGTGGAGGAGGAGAGACCCAGTACTTC.

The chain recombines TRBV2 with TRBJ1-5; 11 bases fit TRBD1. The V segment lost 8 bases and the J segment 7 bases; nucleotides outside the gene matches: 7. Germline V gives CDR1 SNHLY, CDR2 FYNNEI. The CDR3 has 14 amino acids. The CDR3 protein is CASAGQGARQPQHF. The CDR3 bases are TGTGCCAGCGCCGGACAGGGGGCTCGGCAGCCCCAGCATTTT.

The DNA for the CDR3 is TGTGCCACCAGCAGAGATAGGGACAGAGCAGGAGGACAGTACTTC. Its protein is CATSRDRDRAGGQYF. The J gene is TRBJ2-5, the V gene TRBV15, with 7 bases that match TRBD1. The V segment lost 0 bases and the J segment 11 bases; nucleotides outside the gene matches: 12. Germline assignment: CDR1 LNHNV and CDR2 YYDKDF (reference sequence). The CDR3 is 15 residues long.

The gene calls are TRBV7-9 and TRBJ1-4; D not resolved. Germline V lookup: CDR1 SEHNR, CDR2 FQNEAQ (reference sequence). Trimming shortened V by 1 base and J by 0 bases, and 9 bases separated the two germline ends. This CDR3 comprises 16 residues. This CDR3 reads CASSLGPGSTNEKLFF. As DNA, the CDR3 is TGTGCCAGCAGCTTAGGTCCGGGATCAACTAATGAAAAACTGTTTTTT.

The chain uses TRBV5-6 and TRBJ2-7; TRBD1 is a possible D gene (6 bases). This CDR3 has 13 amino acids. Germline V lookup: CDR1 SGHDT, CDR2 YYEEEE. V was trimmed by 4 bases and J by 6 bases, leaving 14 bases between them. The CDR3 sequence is CASSIRTVPEQYF. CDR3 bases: TGTGCCAGCAGCATACGGACAGTCCCCGAGCAGTACTTC.

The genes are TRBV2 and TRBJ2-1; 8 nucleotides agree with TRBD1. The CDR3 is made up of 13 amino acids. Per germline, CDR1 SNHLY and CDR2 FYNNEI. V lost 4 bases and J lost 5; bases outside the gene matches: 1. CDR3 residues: CASSVDRDNEQFF. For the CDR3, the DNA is TGTGCCAGCAGTGTGGACAGGGACAATGAGCAGTTCTTC.

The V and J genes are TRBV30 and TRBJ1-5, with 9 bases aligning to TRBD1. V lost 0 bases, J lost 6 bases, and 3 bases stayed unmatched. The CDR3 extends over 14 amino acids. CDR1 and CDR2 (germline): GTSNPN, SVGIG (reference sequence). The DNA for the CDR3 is TGTGCCTGGAGTGTCGGGACAGGGAGTCAGCCCCAGCATTTT. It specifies CAWSVGTGSQPQHF.

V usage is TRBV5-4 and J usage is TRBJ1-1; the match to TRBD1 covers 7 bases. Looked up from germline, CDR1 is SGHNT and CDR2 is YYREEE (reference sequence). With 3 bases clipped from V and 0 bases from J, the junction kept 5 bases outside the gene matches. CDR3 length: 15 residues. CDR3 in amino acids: CASSYIGTVNTEAFF. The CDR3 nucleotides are TGTGCCAGCAGCTATATCGGGACAGTGAACACTGAAGCTTTCTTT.

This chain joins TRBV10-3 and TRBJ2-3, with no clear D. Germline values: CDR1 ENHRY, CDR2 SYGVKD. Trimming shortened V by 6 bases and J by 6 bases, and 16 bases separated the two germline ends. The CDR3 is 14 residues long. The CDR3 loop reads CAIRSDSSQDTQYF. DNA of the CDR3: TGTGCCATCAGGTCTGACTCCTCCCAGGATACGCAGTATTTT.

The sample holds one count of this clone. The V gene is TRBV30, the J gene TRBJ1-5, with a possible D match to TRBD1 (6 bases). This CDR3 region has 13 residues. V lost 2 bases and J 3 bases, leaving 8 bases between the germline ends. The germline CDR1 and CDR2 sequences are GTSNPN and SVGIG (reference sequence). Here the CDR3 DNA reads TGTGCCTGGAGTAGGGGGACCAATCAGCCCCAGCATTTT. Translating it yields CAWSRGTNQPQHF.

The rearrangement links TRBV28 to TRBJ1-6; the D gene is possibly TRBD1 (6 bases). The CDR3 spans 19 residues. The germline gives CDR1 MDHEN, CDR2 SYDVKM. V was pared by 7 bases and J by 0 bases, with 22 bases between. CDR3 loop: CASTLSGGRGFSYNSPLHF. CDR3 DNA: TGTGCCAGCACCCTAAGTGGGGGCAGGGGCTTCTCCTATAATTCACCCCTCCACTTT.

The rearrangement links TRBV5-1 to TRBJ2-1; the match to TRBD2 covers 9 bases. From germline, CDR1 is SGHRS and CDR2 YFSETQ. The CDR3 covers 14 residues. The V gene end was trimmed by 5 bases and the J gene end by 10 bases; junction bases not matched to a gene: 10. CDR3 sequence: CASRQGTAGGEQFF. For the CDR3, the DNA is TGCGCCAGCAGACAGGGAACAGCGGGAGGCGAGCAGTTCTTC.

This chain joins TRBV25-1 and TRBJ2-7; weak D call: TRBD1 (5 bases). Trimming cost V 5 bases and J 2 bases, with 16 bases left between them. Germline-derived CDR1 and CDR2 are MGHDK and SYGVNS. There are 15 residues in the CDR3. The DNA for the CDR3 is TGTGCCAGCAGTTCCAGAGACAGTACTACCTACGAGCAGTACTTC. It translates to CASSSRDSTTYEQYF.

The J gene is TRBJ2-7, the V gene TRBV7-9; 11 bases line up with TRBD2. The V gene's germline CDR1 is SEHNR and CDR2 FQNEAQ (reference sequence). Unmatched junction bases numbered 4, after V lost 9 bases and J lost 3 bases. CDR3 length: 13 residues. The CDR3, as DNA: TGTGCCAGTACTAGCGGGAGACACTACGAGCAGTACTTC. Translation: CASTSGRHYEQYF.

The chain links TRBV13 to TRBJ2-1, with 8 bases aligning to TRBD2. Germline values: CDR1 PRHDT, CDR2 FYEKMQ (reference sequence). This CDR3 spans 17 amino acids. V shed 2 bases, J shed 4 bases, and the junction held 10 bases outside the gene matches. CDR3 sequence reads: CASSLFPGKRGYNEQFF. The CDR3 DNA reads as TGTGCCAGCAGCTTATTCCCCGGGAAGCGGGGGTACAATGAGCAGTTCTTC.